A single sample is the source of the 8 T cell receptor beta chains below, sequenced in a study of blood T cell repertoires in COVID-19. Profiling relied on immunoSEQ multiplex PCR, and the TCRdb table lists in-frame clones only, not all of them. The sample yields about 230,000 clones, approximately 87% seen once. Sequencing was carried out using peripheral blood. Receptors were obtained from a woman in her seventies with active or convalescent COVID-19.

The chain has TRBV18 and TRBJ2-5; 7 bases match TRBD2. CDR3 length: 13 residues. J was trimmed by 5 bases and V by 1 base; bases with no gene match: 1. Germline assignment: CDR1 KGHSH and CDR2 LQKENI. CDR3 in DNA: TGTGCCAGCTCACCACAGGGAGGGGAGACCCAGTACTTC. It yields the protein CASSPQGGETQYF.

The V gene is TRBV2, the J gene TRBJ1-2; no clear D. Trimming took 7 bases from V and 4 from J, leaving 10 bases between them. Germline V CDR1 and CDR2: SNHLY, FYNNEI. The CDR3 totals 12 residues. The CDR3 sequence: CASTQTGYGYTF. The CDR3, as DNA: TGTGCCAGCACCCAGACTGGCTATGGCTACACCTTC.

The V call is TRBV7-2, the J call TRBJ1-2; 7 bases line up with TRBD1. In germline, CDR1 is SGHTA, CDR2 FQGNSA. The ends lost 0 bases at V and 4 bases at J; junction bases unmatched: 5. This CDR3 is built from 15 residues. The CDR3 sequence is CASSLAGTEAYGYTF. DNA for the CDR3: TGTGCCAGCAGCTTAGCGGGGACAGAAGCCTATGGCTACACCTTC.

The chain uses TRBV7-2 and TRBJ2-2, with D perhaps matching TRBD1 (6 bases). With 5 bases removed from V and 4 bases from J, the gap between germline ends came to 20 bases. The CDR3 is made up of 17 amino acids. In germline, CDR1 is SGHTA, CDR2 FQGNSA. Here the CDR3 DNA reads TGTGCCAGCAGCCTAGGACAGATGGACCAACCCACCGGGGAGCTGTTTTTT. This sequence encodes CASSLGQMDQPTGELFF.

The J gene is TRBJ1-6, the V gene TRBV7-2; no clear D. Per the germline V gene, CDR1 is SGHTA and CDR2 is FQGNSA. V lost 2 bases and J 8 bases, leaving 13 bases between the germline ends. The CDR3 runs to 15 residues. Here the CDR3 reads CASSLLYGRDSPLHF. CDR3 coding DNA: TGTGCCAGCAGCTTACTTTATGGGCGGGATTCACCCCTCCACTTT. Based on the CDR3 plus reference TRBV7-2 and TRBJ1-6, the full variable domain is GAGVSQSPSNKVTEKGKDVELRCDPISGHTALYWYRQSLGQGLEFLIYFQGNSAPDKSGLPSDRFSAERTGGSVSTLTIQRTQQEDSAVYLCASSLLYGRDSPLHFGNGTRLTVT.

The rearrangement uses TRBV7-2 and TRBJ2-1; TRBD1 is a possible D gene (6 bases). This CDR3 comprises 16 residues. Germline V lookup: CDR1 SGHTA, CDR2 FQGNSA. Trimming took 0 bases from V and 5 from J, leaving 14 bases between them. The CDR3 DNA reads TGTGCCAGCAGCTTAGCCCGGCAGAGGGGGAACAATGAGCAGTTCTTC. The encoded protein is CASSLARQRGNNEQFF.

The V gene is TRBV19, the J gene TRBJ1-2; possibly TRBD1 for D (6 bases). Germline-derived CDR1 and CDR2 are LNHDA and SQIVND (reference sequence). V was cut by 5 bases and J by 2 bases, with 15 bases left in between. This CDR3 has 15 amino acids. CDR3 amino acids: CASSFPGTPNYGYTF. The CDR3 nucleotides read TGTGCCAGTAGTTTTCCCGGGACACCAAACTATGGCTACACCTTC. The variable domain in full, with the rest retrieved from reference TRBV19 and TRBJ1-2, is DGGITQSPKYLFRKEGQNVTLSCEQNLNHDAMYWYRQDPGQGLRLIYYSQIVNDFQKGDIAEGYSVSREKKESFPLTVTSAQKNPTAFYLCASSFPGTPNYGYTFGSGTRLTVV.

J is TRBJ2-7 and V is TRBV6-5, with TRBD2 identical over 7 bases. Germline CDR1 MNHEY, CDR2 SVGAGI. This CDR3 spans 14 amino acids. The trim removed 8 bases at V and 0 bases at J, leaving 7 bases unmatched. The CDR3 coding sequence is TGTGCCAGCCGCAAGGGAGGGCTCTCCTACGAGCAGTACTTC. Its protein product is CASRKGGLSYEQYF.